This TCR beta chain was recovered during a study of cytomegalovirus exposure and HLA in healthy donors. Broader study findings: Cytomegalovirus status was reportedly diagnosed by the classifier with high sensitivity and specificity. Many donors shared some public TCRs, even though most TCR sequences were rare. Reported findings show TCR beta sequences accurately forecast HLA-A and HLA-B alleles in most subjects. Analyzed later, most CMV-associated TCR beta chains appeared HLA-restricted.

This CDR3 is 16 amino acids long. Per the germline V gene, CDR1 is MGHRA and CDR2 is YSYEKL. Trimming at V came to 0 bases and at J to 3 bases, leaving 0 bases not matched to a gene. 13 Jbeta primers and 60 Vbeta primers were used for the PCR. This table comes from immunoSEQ multiplex PCR, and its TCRdb copy is limited to in-frame clones, with some not included. The sample includes over 95,000 clones, 60% to 80% seen only once; the top ten take about 8.3%. Remarks on this clone: No antigen is known for it.

Sequencing was carried out using PBMCs. This receptor was identified in a female donor in good health and CMV-seronegative. The chain has TRBV4-1 and TRBJ1-6; 9 bases agree with TRBD1. CDR3 sequence (DNA): TGCGCCAGCAGCCAAGAGGGACAGGGCTATAATTCACCCCTCCACTTT. Amino acid sequence: CASSQEGQGYNSPLHF.